Each of the 3 T cell receptor beta chains below was sequenced from the same sample in a study of beta chain features in type 1 diabetes. Reverse transcribing all isolated RNA meant expressed TCRB transcripts were sequenced. TCRdb's table, derived via immunoSEQ multiplex PCR, lists solely in-frame clones and lacks some. The sample lists 850,000 to 900,000 clones; roughly 16% were seen once. The sequenced sample was naive CD4+ T cells from blood. All receptors come from a woman aged 18-30 years in good health.

The chain recombines TRBV2 with TRBJ2-3; TRBD2 might be the D (6 bases). The V end was cut by 4 bases, the J end by 2 bases, with 13 bases between. The CDR3 spans 15 residues. Germline assignment: CDR1 SNHLY and CDR2 FYNNEI. The DNA of the CDR3 is TGTGCCAGCAGTGTCGGGGGTACCTTCACAGATACGCAGTATTTT. It translates to CASSVGGTFTDTQYF.

The chain is built from TRBV28 and TRBJ2-7, with D unclear. Germline V lookup: CDR1 MDHEN, CDR2 SYDVKM. CDR3 length equals 14 residues. V lost 3 bases to trimming and J lost 1 base, with 10 bases between them. CDR3 DNA sequence: TGTGCCAGCAGTTTCCCAGGCTATTCCTACGAGCAGTACTTC. Its translation: CASSFPGYSYEQYF.

Note on this clone: Sequence at one end of the junction differs from germline and may be a read error. J is TRBJ2-7 and V is TRBV20-1; 9 bases map to TRBD1. From germline, CDR1 is DFQATT and CDR2 SNEGSKA (reference sequence). This CDR3 comprises 11 residues. The CDR3 DNA reads as TGCAGTTCGGGACAGGGCTACGGGCAGTACTTC. Residues: CSSGQGYGQYF.